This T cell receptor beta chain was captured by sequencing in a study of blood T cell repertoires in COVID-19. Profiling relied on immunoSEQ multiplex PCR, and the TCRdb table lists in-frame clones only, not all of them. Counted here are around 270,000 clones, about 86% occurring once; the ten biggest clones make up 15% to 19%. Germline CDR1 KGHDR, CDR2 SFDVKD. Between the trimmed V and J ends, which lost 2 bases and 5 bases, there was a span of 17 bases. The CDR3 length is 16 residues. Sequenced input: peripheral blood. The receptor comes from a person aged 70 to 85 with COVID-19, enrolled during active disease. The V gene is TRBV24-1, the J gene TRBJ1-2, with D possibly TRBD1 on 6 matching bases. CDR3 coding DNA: TGTGCCACCAGTGATTCGAGCGGGGGGCAGGCGTATGGCTACACCTTC. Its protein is CATSDSSGGQAYGYTF.